This T cell receptor beta chain is drawn from a study of neoadjuvant nivolumab and ipilimumab in lung cancer. Assay: immunoSEQ multiplex PCR; the TCRdb copy retains only in-frame clones and omits some. Altogether 10,000 to 15,000 clones are present, around 65% being singletons, with the ten largest covering 20% to 25%. The CDR3 extends over 16 amino acids. Germline-derived CDR1 and CDR2 are MGHDK and SYGVNS. The trim removed 3 bases at V and 3 bases at J, leaving 9 bases unmatched. This clone was recorded a few times. The rearrangement links TRBV25-1 to TRBJ2-3; 7 nucleotides agree with TRBD2. Source: peripheral blood, taken after neoadjuvant nivolumab, alone or with ipilimumab, at or shortly before surgery. The receptor was derived from an adult with non-small cell lung cancer. The CDR3 loop reads CASSEGTSVLTDTQYF. CDR3 coding DNA: TGTGCCAGCAGTGAGGGAACTAGCGTCCTGACAGATACGCAGTATTTT. Based on the CDR3 plus reference TRBV25-1 and TRBJ2-3, the full variable domain is EADIYQTPRYLVIGTGKKITLECSQTMGHDKMYWYQQDPGMELHLIHYSYGVNSTEKGDLSSESTVSRIRTEHFPLTLESARPSHTSQYLCASSEGTSVLTDTQYFGPGTRLTVL.